This T cell receptor beta chain was sequenced for a study of CD8+CD57+ T cells in acquired aplastic anemia. Study at large: The sorted CD4+ and CD8+ cells yielded an average about 3.5 ug of DNA. Findings and limits, study-wide: Overlapping CD8+ CDR3 repertoires of patients and controls contained nearly 30 shared sequences.

Before being chosen for sequencing, patients had shown CD8+CD57+ cell expansion by flow cytometry. Patients uniformly had severe acquired aplastic anemia. The length of the CDR3 is 16 residues. V was clipped by 3 bases and J by 1 base, with 15 bases between them. Per the germline V gene, CDR1 is LGHNA and CDR2 is YSLEER. Points on this clonotype: Antigen: not known.

According to the study, genomic DNA was the template for TCR beta VDJ and CDR3 profiling. One entry per CDR3 protein results from TCRdb running MiXCR on the reads. The sample carries hundreds of thousands of distinct CDR3 sequences, over 25% recorded once. Sequenced sample: sorted CD4+, CD8+, or CD8+CD57+ T cells (not recorded which) from PBMCs. V is TRBV4-3 and J is TRBJ1-2, with D possibly matching TRBD1 (6 bases). The receptor's source is a human donor with aplastic anemia. The CDR3 region is CASSQGSRDINYGYTF. DNA for the CDR3: TGCGCCAGCAGCCAGGGGAGCCGGGACATTAACTATGGCTACACCTTC.